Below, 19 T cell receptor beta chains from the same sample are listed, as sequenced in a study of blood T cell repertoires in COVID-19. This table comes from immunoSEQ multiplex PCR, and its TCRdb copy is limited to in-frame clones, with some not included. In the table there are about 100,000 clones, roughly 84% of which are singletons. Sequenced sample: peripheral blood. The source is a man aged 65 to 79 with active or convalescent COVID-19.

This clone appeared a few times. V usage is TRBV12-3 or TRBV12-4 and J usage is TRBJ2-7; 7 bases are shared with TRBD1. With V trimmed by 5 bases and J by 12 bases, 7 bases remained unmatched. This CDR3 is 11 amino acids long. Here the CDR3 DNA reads TGTGCCAGCAGTCAGGGGGTGCGGCCGTACTTC. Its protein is CASSQGVRPYF.

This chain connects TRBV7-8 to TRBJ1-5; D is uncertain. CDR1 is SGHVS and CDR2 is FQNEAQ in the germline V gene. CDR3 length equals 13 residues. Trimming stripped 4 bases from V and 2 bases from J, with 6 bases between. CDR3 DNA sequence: TGTGCCAGCAGCTCAATTGGCAATCAGCCCCAGCATTTT. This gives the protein CASSSIGNQPQHF.

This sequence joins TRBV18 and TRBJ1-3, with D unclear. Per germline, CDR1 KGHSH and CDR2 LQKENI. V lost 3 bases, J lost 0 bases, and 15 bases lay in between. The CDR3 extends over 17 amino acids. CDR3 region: CASSPLEQSSSGNTIYF. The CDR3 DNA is TGTGCCAGCTCACCCCTCGAACAGAGTAGCTCTGGAAACACCATATATTTT.

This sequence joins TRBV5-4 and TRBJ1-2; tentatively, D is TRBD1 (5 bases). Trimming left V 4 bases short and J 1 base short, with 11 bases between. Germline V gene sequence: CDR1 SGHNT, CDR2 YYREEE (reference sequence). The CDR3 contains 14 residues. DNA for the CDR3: TGTGCCAGCAGCCGACCGACAGATAACTATGGCTACACCTTC. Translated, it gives CASSRPTDNYGYTF.

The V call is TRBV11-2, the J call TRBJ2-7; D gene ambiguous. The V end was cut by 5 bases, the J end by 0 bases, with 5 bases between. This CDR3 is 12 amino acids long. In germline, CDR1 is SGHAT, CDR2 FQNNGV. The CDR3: CASSGSSYEQYF. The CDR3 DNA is TGTGCCAGCAGCGGTAGCTCCTACGAGCAGTACTTC.

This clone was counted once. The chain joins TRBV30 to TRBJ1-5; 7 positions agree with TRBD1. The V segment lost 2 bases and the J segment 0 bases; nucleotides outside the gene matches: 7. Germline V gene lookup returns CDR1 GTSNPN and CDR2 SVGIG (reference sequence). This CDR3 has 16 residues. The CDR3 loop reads CAWSTPTGYSNQPQHF. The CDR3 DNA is TGTGCCTGGAGTACCCCGACAGGGTATAGCAATCAGCCCCAGCATTTT.

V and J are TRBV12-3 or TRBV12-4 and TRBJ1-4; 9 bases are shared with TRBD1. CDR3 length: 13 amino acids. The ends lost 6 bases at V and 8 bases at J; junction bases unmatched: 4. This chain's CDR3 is CASSPTGGEKLFF. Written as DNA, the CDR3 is TGTGCCAGCAGCCCCACAGGGGGCGAAAAACTGTTTTTT.

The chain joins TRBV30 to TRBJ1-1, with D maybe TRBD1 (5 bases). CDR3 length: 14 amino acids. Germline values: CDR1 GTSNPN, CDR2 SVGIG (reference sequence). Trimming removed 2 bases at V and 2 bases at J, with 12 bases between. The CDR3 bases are TGTGCCTGGAGTAAATGGACACCAAACACTGAAGCTTTCTTT. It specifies CAWSKWTPNTEAFF. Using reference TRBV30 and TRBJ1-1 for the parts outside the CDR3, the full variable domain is SQTIHQWPATLVQPVGSPLSLECTVEGTSNPNLYWYRQAAGRGLQLLFYSVGIGQISSEVPQNLSASRPQDRQFILSSKKLLLSDSGFYLCAWSKWTPNTEAFFGQGTRLTVV.

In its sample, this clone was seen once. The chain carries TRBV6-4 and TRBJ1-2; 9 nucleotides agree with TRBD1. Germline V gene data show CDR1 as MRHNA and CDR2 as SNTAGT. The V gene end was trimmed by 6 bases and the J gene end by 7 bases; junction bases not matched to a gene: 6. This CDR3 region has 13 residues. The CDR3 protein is CASRATGGSGYTF. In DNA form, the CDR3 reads TGTGCCAGCAGGGCGACAGGGGGAAGTGGCTACACCTTC.

The CDR3: CASSFQGQLTYEQYF. In DNA, the CDR3 is TGTGCCAGCAGCTTCCAGGGCCAATTAACCTACGAGCAGTACTTC. This chain connects TRBV11-2 to TRBJ2-7; possible D gene TRBD1, 5 bases. The length of the CDR3 is 15 residues. Trimming removed 3 bases at V and 2 bases at J, with 14 bases between. Germline-derived CDR1 and CDR2 are SGHAT and FQNNGV. The full variable domain, completed using reference TRBV11-2 and TRBJ2-7, is EAGVAQSPRYKIIEKRQSVAFWCNPISGHATLYWYQQILGQGPKLLIQFQNNGVVDDSQLPKDRFSAERLKGVDSTLKIQPAKLEDSAVYLCASSFQGQLTYEQYFGPGTRLTVT.

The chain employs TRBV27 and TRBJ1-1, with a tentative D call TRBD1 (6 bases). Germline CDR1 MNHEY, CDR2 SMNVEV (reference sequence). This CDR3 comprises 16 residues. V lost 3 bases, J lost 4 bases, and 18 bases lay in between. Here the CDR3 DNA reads TGTGCCAGCAGTTTGACGAGCCTAGGGGGAACCACTGAAGCTTTCTTT. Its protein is CASSLTSLGGTTEAFF.

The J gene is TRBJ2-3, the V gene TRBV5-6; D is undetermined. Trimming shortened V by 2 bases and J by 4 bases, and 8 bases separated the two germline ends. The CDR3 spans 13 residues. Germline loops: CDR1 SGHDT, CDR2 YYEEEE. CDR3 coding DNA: TGTGCCAGCAGCTTTCCCCGGGCAGATACGCAGTATTTT. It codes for CASSFPRADTQYF.

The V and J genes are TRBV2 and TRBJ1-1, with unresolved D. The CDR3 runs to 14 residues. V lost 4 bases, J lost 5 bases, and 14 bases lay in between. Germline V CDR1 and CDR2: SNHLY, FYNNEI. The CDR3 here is CASSAGPPGTEAFF. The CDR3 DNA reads TGTGCCAGCAGTGCCGGACCGCCGGGAACTGAAGCTTTCTTT.

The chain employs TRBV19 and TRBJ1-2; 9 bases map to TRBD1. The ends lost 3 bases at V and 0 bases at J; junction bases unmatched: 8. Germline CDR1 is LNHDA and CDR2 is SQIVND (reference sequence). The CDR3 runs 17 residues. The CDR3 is CASSMGTGRDPNYGYTF. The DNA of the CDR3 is TGTGCCAGTAGTATGGGGACAGGGAGGGACCCTAACTATGGCTACACCTTC.

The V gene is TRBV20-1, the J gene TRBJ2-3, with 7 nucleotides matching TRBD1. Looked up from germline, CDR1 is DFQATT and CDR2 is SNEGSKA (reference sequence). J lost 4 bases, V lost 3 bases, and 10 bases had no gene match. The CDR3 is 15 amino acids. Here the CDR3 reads CSASSTGAPADTQYF. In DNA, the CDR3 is TGCAGTGCTAGTAGTACAGGGGCCCCTGCAGATACGCAGTATTTT.

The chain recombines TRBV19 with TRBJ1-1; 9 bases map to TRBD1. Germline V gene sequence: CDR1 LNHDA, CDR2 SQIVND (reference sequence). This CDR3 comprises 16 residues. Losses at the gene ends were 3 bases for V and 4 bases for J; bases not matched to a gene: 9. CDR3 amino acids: CASSMSPGQGSTEAFF. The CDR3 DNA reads TGTGCCAGTAGTATGTCACCGGGACAGGGATCCACTGAAGCTTTCTTT.

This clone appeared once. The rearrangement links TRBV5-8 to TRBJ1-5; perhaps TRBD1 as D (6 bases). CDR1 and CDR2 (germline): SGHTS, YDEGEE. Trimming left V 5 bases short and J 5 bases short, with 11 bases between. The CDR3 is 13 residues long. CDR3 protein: CASSWDIYQPQHF. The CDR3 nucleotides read TGTGCCAGCAGTTGGGACATCTATCAGCCCCAGCATTTT.

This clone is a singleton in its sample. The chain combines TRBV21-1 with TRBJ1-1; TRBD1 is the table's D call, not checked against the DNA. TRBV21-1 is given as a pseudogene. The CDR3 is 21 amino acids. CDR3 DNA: TGTGCCAGCAGCACCCCGGGACAGGGACCCGCTGGCGCTCCCTCGAACACTGAAGCTTTCTTT. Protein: CASSTPGQGPAGAPSNTEAFF.

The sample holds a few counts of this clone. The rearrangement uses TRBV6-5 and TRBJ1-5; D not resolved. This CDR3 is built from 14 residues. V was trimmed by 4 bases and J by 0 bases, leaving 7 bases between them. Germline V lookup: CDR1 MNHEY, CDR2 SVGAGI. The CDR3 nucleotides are TGTGCCAGCAGTTCGAGTTATAGCAATCAGCCCCAGCATTTT. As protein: CASSSSYSNQPQHF.